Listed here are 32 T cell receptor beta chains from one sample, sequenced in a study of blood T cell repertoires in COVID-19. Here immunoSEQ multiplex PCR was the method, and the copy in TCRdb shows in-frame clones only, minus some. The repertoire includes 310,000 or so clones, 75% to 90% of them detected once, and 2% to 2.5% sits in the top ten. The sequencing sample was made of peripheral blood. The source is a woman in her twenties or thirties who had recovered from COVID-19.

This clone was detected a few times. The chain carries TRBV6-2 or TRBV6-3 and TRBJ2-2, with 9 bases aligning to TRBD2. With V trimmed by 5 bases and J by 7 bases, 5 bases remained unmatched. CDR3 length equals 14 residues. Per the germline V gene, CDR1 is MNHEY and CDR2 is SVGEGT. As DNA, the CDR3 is TGTGCCAGCAGTCTGGGACTAGCCGGCGGGGAGCTGTTTTTT. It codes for CASSLGLAGGELFF.

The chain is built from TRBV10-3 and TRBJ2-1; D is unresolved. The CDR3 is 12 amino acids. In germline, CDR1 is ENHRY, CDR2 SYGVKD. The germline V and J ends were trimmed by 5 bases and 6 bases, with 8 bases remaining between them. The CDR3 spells CAISHEVNEQFF. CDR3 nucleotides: TGTGCCATCAGTCATGAGGTCAATGAGCAGTTCTTC.

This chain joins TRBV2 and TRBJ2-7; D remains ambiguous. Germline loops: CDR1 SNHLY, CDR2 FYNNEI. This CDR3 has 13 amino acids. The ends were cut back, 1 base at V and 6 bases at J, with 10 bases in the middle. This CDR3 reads CASSEDRGTEQYF. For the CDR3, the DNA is TGTGCCAGCAGTGAAGATCGAGGTACCGAGCAGTACTTC. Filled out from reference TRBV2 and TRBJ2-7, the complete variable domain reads EPEVTQTPSHQVTQMGQEVILRCVPISNHLYFYWYRQILGQKVEFLVSFYNNEISEKSEIFDDQFSVERPDGSNFTLKIRSTKLEDSAMYFCASSEDRGTEQYFGPGTRLTVT.

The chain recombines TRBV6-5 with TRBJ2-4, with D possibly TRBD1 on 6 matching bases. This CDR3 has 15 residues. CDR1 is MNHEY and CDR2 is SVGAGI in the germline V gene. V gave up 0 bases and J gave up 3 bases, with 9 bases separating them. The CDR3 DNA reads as TGTGCCAGCAGTTACTCAATGACAGGCAAAAACATTCAGTACTTC. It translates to CASSYSMTGKNIQYF.

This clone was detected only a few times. Here the CDR3 reads CAWSVNPVWAGETQYF. DNA of the CDR3: TGTGCCTGGAGTGTAAATCCCGTCTGGGCAGGAGAGACCCAGTACTTC. The chain links TRBV30 to TRBJ2-5; D remains ambiguous. Trimming took off 0 bases at V and 4 bases at J, with 18 bases between the two ends. This CDR3 is built from 16 residues. The germline gives CDR1 GTSNPN, CDR2 SVGIG (reference sequence). Based on the CDR3 plus reference TRBV30 and TRBJ2-5, the full variable domain is SQTIHQWPATLVQPVGSPLSLECTVEGTSNPNLYWYRQAAGRGLQLLFYSVGIGQISSEVPQNLSASRPQDRQFILSSKKLLLSDSGFYLCAWSVNPVWAGETQYFGPGTRLLVL.

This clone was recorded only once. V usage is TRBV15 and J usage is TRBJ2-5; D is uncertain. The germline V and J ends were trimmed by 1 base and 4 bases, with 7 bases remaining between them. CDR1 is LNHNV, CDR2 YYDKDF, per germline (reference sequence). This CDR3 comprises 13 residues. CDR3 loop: CATSRALGETQYF. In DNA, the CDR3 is TGTGCCACCAGCAGAGCCCTAGGAGAGACCCAGTACTTC.

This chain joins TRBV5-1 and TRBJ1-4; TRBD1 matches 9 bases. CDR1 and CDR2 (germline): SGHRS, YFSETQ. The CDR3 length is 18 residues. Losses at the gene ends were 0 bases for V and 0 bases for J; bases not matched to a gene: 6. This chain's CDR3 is CASSLGGQGFSTNEKLFF. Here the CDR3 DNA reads TGCGCCAGCAGCTTGGGGGGACAGGGATTTTCAACTAATGAAAAACTGTTTTTT.

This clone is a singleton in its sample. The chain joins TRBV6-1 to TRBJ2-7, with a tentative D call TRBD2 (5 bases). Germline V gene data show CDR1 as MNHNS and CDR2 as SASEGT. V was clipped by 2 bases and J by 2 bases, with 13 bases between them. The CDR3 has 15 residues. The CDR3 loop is CASSEIGNVAYEQYF. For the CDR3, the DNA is TGTGCCAGCAGTGAAATCGGGAATGTGGCCTACGAGCAGTACTTC.

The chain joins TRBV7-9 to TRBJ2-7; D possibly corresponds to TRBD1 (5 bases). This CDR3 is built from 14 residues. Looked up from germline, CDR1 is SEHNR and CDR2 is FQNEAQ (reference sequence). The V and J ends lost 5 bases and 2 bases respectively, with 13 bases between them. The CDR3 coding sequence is TGTGCCAGCAGCCTCGTCAGGGTCCCCTACGAGCAGTACTTC. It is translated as CASSLVRVPYEQYF.

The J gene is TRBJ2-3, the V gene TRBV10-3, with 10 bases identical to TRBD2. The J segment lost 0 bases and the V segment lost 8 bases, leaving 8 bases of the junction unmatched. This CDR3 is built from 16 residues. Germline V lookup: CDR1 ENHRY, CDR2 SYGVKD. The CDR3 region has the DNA TGTGCCATCGGCGAAGTTAGCGGGGGGAGCACAGATACGCAGTATTTT. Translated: CAIGEVSGGSTDTQYF.

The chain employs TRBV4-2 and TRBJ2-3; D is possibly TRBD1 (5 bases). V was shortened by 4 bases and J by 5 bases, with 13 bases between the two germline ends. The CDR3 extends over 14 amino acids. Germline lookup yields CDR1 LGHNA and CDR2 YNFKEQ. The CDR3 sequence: CASSPGLGVDTQYF. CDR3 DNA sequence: TGTGCCAGCAGCCCCGGTTTAGGGGTAGATACGCAGTATTTT.

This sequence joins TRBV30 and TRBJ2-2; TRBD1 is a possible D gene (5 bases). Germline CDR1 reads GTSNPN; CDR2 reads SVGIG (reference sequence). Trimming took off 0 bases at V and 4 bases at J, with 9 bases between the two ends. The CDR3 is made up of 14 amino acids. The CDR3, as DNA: TGTGCCTGGAGTGTAAAGGACACCACCGGGGAGCTGTTTTTT. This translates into CAWSVKDTTGELFF.

This chain's CDR3 is CASSSILAPWDRKNYGYTF. The CDR3 DNA sequence: TGTGCCAGCAGTTCCATACTGGCCCCTTGGGACAGGAAGAACTATGGCTACACCTTC. The chain employs TRBV27 and TRBJ1-2, with 8 bases aligning to TRBD1. V shed 4 bases, J shed 2 bases, and the junction held 18 bases outside the gene matches. CDR3 length equals 19 residues. CDR1 MNHEY and CDR2 SMNVEV come from the germline V gene (reference sequence).

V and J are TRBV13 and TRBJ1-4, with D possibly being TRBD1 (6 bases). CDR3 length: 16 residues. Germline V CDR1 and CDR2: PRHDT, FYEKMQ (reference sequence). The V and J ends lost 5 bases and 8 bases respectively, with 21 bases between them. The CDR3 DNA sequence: TGTGCCAGCAGCCCCGCGGCGGGGGGCGCCGGGGAAAAACTGTTTTTT. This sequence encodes CASSPAAGGAGEKLFF.

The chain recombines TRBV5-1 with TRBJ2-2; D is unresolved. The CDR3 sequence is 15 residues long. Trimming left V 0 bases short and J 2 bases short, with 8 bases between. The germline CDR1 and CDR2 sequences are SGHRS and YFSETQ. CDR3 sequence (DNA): TGCGCCAGCAGCTTGGCCCGCACAAACACCGGGGAGCTGTTTTTT. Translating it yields CASSLARTNTGELFF.

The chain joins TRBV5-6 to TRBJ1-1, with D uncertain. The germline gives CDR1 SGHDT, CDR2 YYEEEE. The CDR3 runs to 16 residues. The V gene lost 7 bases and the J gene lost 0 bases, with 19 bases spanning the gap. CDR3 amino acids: CASQPRGLLMNTEAFF. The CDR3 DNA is TGTGCCAGCCAACCGAGAGGGCTACTAATGAACACTGAAGCTTTCTTT.

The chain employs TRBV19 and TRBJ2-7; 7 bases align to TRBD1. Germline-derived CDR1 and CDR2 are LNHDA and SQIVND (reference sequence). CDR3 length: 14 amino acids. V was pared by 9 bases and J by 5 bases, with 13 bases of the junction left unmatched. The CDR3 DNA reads TGTGCCAGACCGACCGGGACAGTGTCCCACGAGCAGTACTTC. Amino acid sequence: CARPTGTVSHEQYF.

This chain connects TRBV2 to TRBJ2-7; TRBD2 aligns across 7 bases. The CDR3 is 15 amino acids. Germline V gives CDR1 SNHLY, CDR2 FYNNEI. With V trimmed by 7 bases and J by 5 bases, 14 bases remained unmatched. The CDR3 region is CASTPVGREINEQYF. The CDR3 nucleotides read TGTGCCAGCACCCCGGTGGGGAGGGAGATTAACGAGCAGTACTTC.

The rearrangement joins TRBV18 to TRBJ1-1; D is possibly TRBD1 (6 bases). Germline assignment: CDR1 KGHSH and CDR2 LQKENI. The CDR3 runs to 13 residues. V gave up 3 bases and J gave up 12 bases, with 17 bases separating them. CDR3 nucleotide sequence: TGTGCCAGCTCACCCACCCGAGAGGGGGAATCTTTCTTT. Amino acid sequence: CASSPTREGESFF.

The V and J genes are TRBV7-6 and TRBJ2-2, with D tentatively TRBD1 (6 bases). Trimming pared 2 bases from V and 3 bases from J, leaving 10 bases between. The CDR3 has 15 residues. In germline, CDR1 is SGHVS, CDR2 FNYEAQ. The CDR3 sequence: CASSLQGSDTGELFF. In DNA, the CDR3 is TGTGCCAGCAGCTTACAGGGGTCGGACACCGGGGAGCTGTTTTTT.

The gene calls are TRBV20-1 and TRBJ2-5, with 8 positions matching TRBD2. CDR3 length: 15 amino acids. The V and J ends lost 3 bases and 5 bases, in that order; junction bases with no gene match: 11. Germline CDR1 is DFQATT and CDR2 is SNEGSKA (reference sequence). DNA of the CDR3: TGCAGTGCTAGTACCTTCGGGAGGGCCGGGGAGACCCAGTACTTC. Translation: CSASTFGRAGETQYF.

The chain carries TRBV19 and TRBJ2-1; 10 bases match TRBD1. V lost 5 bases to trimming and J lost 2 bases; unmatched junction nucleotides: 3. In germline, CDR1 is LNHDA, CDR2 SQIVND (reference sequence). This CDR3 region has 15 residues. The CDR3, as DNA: TGTGCCAGTAGTCAAGACAGGGGGCCCTACAATGAGCAGTTCTTC. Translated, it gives CASSQDRGPYNEQFF.

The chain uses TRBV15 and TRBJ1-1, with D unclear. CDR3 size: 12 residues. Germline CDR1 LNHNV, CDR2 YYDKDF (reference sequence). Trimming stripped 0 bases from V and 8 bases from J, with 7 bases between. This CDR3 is CATSRDRVEAFF. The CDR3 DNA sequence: TGTGCCACCAGCAGAGATCGGGTGGAAGCTTTCTTT. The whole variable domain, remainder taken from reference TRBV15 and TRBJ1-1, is DAMVIQNPRYQVTQFGKPVTLSCSQTLNHNVMYWYQQKSSQAPKLLFHYYDKDFNNEADTPDNFQSRRPNTSFCFLDIRSPGLGDTAMYLCATSRDRVEAFFGQGTRLTVV.

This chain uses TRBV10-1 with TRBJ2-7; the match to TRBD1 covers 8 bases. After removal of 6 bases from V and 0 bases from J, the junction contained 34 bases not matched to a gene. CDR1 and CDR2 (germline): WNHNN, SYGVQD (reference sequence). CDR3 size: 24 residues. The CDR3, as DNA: TGCGCCAGCAGACCCGGACAGGGAACCCCCACTATACTCCCTCAAACCTTAAACTCCTACGAGCAGTACTTC. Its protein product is CASRPGQGTPTILPQTLNSYEQYF.

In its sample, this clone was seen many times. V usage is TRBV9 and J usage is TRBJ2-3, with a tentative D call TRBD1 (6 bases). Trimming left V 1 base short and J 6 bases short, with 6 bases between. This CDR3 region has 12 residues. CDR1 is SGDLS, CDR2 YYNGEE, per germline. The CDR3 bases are TGTGCCAGCAGCGTACAGGGGGATACGCAGTATTTT. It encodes CASSVQGDTQYF. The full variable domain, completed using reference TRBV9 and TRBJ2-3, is DSGVTQTPKHLITATGQRVTLRCSPRSGDLSVYWYQQSLDQGLQFLIQYYNGEERAKGNILERFSAQQFPDLHSELNLSSLELGDSALYFCASSVQGDTQYFGPGTRLTVL.

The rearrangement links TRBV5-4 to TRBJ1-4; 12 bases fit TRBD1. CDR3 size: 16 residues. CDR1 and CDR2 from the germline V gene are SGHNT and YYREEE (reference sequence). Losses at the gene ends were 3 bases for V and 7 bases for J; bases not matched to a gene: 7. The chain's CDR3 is CASSSGQGAQGEKLFF. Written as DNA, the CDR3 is TGTGCCAGCAGCTCGGGACAGGGGGCGCAGGGTGAAAAACTGTTTTTT. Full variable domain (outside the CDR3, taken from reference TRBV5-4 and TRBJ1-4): ETGVTQSPTHLIKTRGQQVTLRCSSQSGHNTVSWYQQALGQGPQFIFQYYREEENGRGNFPPRFSGLQFPNYSSELNVNALELDDSALYLCASSSGQGAQGEKLFFGSGTQLSVL.

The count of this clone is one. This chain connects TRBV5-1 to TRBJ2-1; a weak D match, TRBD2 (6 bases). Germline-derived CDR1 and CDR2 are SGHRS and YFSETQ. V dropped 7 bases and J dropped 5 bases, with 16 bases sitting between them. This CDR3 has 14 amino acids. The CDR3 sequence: CASHFGGADNEQFF. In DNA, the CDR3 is TGCGCCAGCCATTTTGGAGGGGCCGACAATGAGCAGTTCTTC.

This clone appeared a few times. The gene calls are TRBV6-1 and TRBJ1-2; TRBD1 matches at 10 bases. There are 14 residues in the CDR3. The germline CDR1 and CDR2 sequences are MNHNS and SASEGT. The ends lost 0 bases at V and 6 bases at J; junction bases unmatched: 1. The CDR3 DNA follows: TGTGCCAGCAGTGAAGCCGGGACAGGGGATGGCTACACCTTC. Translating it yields CASSEAGTGDGYTF.

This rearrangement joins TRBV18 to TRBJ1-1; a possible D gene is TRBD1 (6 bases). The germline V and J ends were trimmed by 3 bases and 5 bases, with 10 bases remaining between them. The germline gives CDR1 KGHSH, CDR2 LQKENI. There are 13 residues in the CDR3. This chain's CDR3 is CASSPAGETEAFF. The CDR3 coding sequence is TGTGCCAGCTCACCTGCAGGGGAAACTGAAGCTTTCTTT.

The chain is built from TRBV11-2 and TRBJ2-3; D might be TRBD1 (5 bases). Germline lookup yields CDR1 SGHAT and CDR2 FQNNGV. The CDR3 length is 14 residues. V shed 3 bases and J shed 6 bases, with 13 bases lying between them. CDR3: CASSFFGHADTQYF. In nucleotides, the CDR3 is TGTGCCAGCAGCTTCTTTGGACACGCCGATACGCAGTATTTT.

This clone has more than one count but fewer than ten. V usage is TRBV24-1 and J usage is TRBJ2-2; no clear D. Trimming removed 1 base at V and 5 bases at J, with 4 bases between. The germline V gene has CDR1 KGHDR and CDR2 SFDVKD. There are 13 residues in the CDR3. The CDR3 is CATSDFSTGELFF. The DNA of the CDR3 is TGTGCCACCAGTGATTTTAGTACCGGGGAGCTGTTTTTT.

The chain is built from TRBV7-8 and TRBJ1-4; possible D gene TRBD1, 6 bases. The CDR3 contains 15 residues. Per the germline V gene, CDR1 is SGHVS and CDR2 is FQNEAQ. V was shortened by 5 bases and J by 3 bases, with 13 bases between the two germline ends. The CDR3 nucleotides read TGTGCCAGCAGCCAACCGGGACAAGCTAATGAAAAACTGTTTTTT. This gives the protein CASSQPGQANEKLFF.